A selection of T cell receptor beta chains follows, all from one sample in a study of blood T cell repertoires in COVID-19. TCRdb's table, derived via immunoSEQ multiplex PCR, lists solely in-frame clones and lacks some. The sample includes some 100,000 clones, approximately 90% seen only once; the top ten take 1.1%. Source material: peripheral blood. Source of these receptors: a human donor in a cohort sampled during active COVID-19. Both conserved end residues are trimmed from each CDR3.

V	J	CDR3
TRBV19	TRBJ2-3	ASSPGYTDTQY
TRBV10-3	TRBJ1-1	AISGGTGGMNTEAF
TRBV5-1	TRBJ2-7	ASSLGGRLAHEQY
TRBV4-2	TRBJ1-2	ASSQEGVQGYT
TRBV10-3	TRBJ1-1	AIAASMNTEAF
TRBV20-1	TRBJ2-1	SASSGTQAMKQF
TRBV4-1	TRBJ2-1	ASSQDGQGYNEQF
TRBV28	TRBJ1-1	ASSLRHPGQIGAF
TRBV7-9	TRBJ1-2	ASSLVSGQGTYGYT
TRBV15	TRBJ2-1	ATSRTTGLVYNEQF
TRBV4-3	TRBJ2-7	ASSQDPDEDYEQY
TRBV4-1	TRBJ2-5	ASSQDPSLRETQY
TRBV12-3/TRBV12-4	TRBJ2-3	ASSPSGTDTQY
TRBV7-2	TRBJ1-1	ASSRGGLTEAF
TRBV19	TRBJ1-4	ASSSRFLNEKLF
TRBV12-3/TRBV12-4	TRBJ2-3	ASSFGTPDTQY
TRBV3-1/TRBV3-2	TRBJ1-3	ASSHQGRSSGNTIY
TRBV25-1	TRBJ2-5	ASSGSDRVAETQY
TRBV19	TRBJ2-7	ASSFTSGRSYEQY
TRBV27	TRBJ2-7	ASSARQTVTYEQY
TRBV28	TRBJ2-7	ASRRLAGMYEQY
TRBV18	TRBJ1-2	ASSPIDSSGYT
TRBV5-1	TRBJ2-7	ASSLTGGSNALYEQY
TRBV7-2	TRBJ2-7	ASSLRTGTGFDKILQY
TRBV4-2	TRBJ1-5	ASSQDRGKDQPQH
TRBV6-5	TRBJ2-1	ASTDTQRPNEQF
TRBV5-6	TRBJ2-7	ASSPPDGRVYEQY
TRBV19	TRBJ2-5	ASSGGPKWTSGKRGSETQY
TRBV19	TRBJ2-2	ASSGRQNGGLF
TRBV6-4	TRBJ2-3	ASRATSGGLTDTQY
TRBV18	TRBJ1-4	ASSPPGQGRRKLF
TRBV5-4	TRBJ2-1	ASSTEASSYNEQF
TRBV6-1	TRBJ1-3	ASSEARGIGNTIY
TRBV7-9	TRBJ1-5	ASSLQNQPQH
TRBV7-9	TRBJ2-3	ASSPLSSTDTQY
TRBV5-1	TRBJ2-6	ASSHPGTGSFKSGANVLT
TRBV4-3	TRBJ2-2	ASSQDGTSGSNSGELF
TRBV3-1/TRBV3-2	TRBJ1-3	ASSQDPYSGNTIY
TRBV4-1	TRBJ2-5	ASSQGQYRGLETQY
TRBV6-5	TRBJ1-2	ASTRTGADGYT
TRBV6-2/TRBV6-3	TRBJ1-4	ASSRILDRGTNEKLF
TRBV3-1/TRBV3-2	TRBJ2-1	ASSQEDWNEQF
TRBV13	TRBJ1-3	ASTDGRGTGSGNTIY
TRBV6-9	TRBJ2-1	ASSPMGGEAYNEQF
TRBV7-9	TRBJ2-4	ASSLSQQNIQY
TRBV28	TRBJ2-5	ASSLGQVETQY
TRBV5-1	TRBJ2-3	ASTFGISSNTDTQY
TRBV3-1/TRBV3-2	TRBJ2-7	ASRKSGTGSYEQY
TRBV7-9	TRBJ1-6	ASSRGQTNSPLH
TRBV4-2	TRBJ1-5	ASSQDLSNQPQH
TRBV5-1	TRBJ2-6	ASAYGANVLT
TRBV10-3	TRBJ2-3	AISESGAYTQY